This passage covers 8 T cell receptor beta chains from one sample sequenced in a study of CD8 T cells in Susac syndrome. RNA amounts of about 0.45 to 1 ug underwent reverse transcription with random hexamers. TCRdb redid the calling of the immunoSEQ multiplex PCR reads with MiXCR, one entry per CDR3 protein. The sample lists about 69,000 distinct CDR3 sequences, roughly nine tenths seen once, with 0.5% to 0.6% in the top ten. Material for sequencing was CD8+ T cells from PBMCs. All receptors come from a human donor with multiple sclerosis.

J is TRBJ2-1 and V is TRBV12-3 or TRBV12-4; D unclear. With 8 bases removed from V and 9 bases from J, the gap between germline ends came to 17 bases. CDR3 length: 13 amino acids. CDR3 sequence: CASRLATGGEQFF. The CDR3 DNA follows: TGTGCCAGCCGGCTGGCCACGGGCGGTGAGCAGTTCTTC.

This clonotype was observed once. The gene calls are TRBV27 and TRBJ2-1; D is unclear. The germline gives CDR1 MNHEY, CDR2 SMNVEV (reference sequence). There are 12 residues in the CDR3. Deletions cut 4 bases from V and 5 bases from J, with 6 bases between. The CDR3 is CASSSPNNEQFF. The DNA for the CDR3 is TGTGCCAGCAGTTCGCCAAACAATGAGCAGTTCTTC.

The V and J genes are TRBV28 and TRBJ2-1, with 7 bases identical to TRBD1. Germline CDR1 MDHEN, CDR2 SYDVKM. V shed 4 bases, J shed 10 bases, and the junction held 10 bases outside the gene matches. The CDR3 has 14 residues. CDR3 DNA sequence: TGTGCCAGCAGTTCACCCCCACGGGACAGCGAGCAGTTCTTC. Protein: CASSSPPRDSEQFF. The whole variable domain, remainder taken from reference TRBV28 and TRBJ2-1, is DVKVTQSSRYLVKRTGEKVFLECVQDMDHENMFWYRQDPGLGLRLIYFSYDVKMKEKGDIPEGYSVSREKKERFSLILESASTNQTSMYLCASSSPPRDSEQFFGPGTRLTVL.

This sequence joins TRBV5-6 and TRBJ1-3; possibly TRBD1 for D (5 bases). Per germline, CDR1 SGHDT and CDR2 YYEEEE. Deletions cut 4 bases from V and 0 bases from J, with 14 bases between. CDR3 length: 16 amino acids. CDR3 in amino acids: CASSVGLVGSGNTIYF. DNA for the CDR3: TGTGCCAGCAGCGTGGGGCTCGTTGGCTCTGGAAACACCATATATTTT.

The chain is built from TRBV27 and TRBJ1-2, with D possibly TRBD1 on 5 matching bases. Trimming cost V 3 bases and J 8 bases, with 19 bases left between them. From germline, CDR1 is MNHEY and CDR2 SMNVEV (reference sequence). This CDR3 is 15 amino acids long. CDR3 DNA: TGTGCCAGCAGTTTGAGGGGCAGTCTTTTGGGGGGCTACACCTTC. As protein: CASSLRGSLLGGYTF.

The chain joins TRBV7-2 to TRBJ2-7, with a possible D match to TRBD1 (5 bases). Germline-derived CDR1 and CDR2 are SGHTA and FQGNSA. The CDR3 has 11 residues. Trimming took off 4 bases at V and 6 bases at J, with 7 bases between the two ends. The CDR3 region is CASSWGTEQYF. The CDR3, as DNA: TGTGCCAGCAGCTGGGGCACCGAGCAGTACTTC. The entire variable domain, with the rest obtained from reference TRBV7-2 and TRBJ2-7, is as follows: GAGVSQSPSNKVTEKGKDVELRCDPISGHTALYWYRQSLGQGLEFLIYFQGNSAPDKSGLPSDRFSAERTGGSVSTLTIQRTQQEDSAVYLCASSWGTEQYFGPGTRLTVT.

The chain joins TRBV20-1 to TRBJ2-1; 8 positions match TRBD2. With V trimmed by 5 bases and J by 4 bases, 7 bases remained unmatched. The CDR3 is 14 residues long. Germline V lookup: CDR1 DFQATT, CDR2 SNEGSKA (reference sequence). CDR3 DNA sequence: TGCAGTGCTGAGCGGCGGGAGGTGTACAATGAGCAGTTCTTC. The encoded protein is CSAERREVYNEQFF.

The V call is TRBV12-3 or TRBV12-4, the J call TRBJ1-1; the D gene is possibly TRBD1 (5 bases). V lost 6 bases and J 0 bases, leaving 14 bases between the germline ends. The CDR3 sequence is 15 residues long. CDR3 coding DNA: TGTGCCAGCAGCCCCGAGGGGAGGATGAACACTGAAGCTTTCTTT. Its protein product is CASSPEGRMNTEAFF.